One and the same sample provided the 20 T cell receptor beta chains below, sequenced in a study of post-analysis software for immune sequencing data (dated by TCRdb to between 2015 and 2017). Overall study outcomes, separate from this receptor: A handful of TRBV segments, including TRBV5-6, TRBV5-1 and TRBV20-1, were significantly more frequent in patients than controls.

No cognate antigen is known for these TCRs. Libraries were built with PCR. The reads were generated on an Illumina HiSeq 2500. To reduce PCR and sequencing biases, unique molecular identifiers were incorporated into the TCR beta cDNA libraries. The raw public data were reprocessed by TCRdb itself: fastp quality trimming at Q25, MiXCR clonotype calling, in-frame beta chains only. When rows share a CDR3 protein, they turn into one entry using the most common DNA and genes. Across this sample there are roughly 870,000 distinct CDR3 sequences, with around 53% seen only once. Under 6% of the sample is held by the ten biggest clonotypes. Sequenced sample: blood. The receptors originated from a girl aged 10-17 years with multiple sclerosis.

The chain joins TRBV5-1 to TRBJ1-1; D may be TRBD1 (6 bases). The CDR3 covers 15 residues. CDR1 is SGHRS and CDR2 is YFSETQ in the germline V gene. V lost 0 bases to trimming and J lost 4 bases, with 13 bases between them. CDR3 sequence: CASSLGTGLVTEAFF. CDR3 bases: TGCGCCAGCAGCTTGGGTACAGGGTTGGTCACTGAAGCTTTCTTT.

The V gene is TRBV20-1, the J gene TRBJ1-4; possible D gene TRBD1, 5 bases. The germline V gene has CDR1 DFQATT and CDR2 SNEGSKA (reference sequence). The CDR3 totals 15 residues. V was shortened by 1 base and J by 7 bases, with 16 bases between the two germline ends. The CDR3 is CSARGAAPRGEKLFF. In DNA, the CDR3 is TGCAGTGCTAGAGGGGCCGCTCCTAGGGGTGAAAAACTGTTTTTT.

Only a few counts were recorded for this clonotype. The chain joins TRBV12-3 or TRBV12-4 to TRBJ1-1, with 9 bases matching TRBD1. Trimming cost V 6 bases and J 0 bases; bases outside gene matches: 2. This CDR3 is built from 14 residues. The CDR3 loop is CASRRQGVNTEAFF. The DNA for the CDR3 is TGTGCCAGCAGGCGACAGGGGGTGAACACTGAAGCTTTCTTT.

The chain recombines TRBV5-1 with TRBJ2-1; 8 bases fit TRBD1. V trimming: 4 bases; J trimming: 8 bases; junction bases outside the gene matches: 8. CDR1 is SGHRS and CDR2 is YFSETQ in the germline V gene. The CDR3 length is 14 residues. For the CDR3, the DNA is TGCGCCAGCAGCCCGAACAGGGGGAACGATGAGCAGTTCTTC. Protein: CASSPNRGNDEQFF. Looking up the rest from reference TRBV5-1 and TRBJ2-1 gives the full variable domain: KAGVTQTPRYLIKTRGQQVTLSCSPISGHRSVSWYQQTPGQGLQFLFEYFSETQRNKGNFPGRFSGRQFSNSRSEMNVSTLELGDSALYLCASSPNRGNDEQFFGPGTRLTVL.

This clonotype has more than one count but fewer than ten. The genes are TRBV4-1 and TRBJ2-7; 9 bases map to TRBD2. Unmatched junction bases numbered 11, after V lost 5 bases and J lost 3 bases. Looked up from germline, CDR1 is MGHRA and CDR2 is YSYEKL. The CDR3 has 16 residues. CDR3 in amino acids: CASSLGGLAGNYEQYF. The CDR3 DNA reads TGCGCCAGCAGCTTGGGGGGGCTAGCGGGAAACTACGAGCAGTACTTC.

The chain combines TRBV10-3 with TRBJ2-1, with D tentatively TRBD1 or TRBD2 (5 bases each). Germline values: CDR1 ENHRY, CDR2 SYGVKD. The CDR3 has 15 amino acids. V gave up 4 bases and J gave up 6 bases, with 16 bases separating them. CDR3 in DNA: TGTGCCATCAGTGCCCGGGATAGGGGAGCCAATGAGCAGTTCTTC. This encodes CAISARDRGANEQFF.

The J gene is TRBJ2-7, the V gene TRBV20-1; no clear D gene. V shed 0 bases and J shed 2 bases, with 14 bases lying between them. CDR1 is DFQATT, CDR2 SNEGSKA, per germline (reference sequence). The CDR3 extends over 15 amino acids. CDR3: CSARDQTRPPYEQYF. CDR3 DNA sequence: TGCAGTGCTAGAGATCAAACACGACCCCCCTACGAGCAGTACTTC.

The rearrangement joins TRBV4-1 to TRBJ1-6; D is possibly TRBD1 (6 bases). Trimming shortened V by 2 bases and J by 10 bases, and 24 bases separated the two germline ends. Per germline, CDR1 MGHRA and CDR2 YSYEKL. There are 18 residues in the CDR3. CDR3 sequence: CASSQIGSGVGGRSPLHF. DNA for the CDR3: TGCGCCAGCAGCCAAATCGGATCAGGGGTCGGGGGAAGATCACCCCTCCACTTT.

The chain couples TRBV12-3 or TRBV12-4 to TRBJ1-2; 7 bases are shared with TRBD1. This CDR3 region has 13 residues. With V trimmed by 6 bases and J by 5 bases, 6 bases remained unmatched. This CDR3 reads CASRSGTDYGYTF. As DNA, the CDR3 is TGTGCCAGCAGATCCGGGACAGATTATGGCTACACCTTC.

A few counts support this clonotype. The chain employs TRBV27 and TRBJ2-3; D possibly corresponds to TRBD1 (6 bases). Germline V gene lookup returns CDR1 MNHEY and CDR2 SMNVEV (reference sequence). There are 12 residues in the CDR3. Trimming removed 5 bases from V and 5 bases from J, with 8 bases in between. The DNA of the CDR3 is TGTGCCAGCAGTACACAGGGAGATACGCAGTATTTT. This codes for CASSTQGDTQYF.

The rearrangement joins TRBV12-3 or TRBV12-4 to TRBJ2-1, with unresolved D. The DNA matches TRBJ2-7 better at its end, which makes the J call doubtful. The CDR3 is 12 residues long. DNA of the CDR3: TGTGCCAGCAGCTCCAGTGTTCGCGAGCAGTACTTC. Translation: CASSSSVREQYF.

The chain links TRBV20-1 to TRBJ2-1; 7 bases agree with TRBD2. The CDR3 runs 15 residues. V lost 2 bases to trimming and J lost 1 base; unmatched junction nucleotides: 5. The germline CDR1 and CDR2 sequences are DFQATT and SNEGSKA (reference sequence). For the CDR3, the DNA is TGCAGTGCTAGACAACTAGCGCGGTCCTACAATGAGCAGTTCTTC. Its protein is CSARQLARSYNEQFF.

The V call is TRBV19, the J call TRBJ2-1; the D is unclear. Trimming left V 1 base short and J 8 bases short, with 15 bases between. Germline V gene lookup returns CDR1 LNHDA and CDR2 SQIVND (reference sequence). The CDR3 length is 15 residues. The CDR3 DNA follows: TGTGCCAGTAGTATAGTGGACGGCGTAGTTGATGAGCAGTTCTTC. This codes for CASSIVDGVVDEQFF.

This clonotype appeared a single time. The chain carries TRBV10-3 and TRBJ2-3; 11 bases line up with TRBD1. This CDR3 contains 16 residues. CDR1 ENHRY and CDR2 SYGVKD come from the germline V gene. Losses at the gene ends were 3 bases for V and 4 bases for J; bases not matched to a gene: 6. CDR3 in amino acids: CAISELGQGAPDTQYF. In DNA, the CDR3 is TGTGCCATCAGTGAACTAGGACAGGGGGCGCCAGATACGCAGTATTTT.

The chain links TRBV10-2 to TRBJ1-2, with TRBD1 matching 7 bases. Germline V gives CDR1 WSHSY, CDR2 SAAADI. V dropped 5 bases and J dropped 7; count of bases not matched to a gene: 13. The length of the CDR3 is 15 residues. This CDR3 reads CASSPSTGQGGGYTF. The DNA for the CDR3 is TGCGCCAGCAGTCCCTCGACAGGGCAAGGGGGTGGCTACACCTTC.

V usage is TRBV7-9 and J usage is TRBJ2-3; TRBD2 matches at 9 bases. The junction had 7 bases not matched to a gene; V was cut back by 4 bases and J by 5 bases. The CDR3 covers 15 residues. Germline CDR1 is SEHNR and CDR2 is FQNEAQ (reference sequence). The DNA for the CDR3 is TGTGCCAGCAGCTACAGCGGGGGGCACGGAGATACGCAGTATTTT. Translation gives CASSYSGGHGDTQYF.

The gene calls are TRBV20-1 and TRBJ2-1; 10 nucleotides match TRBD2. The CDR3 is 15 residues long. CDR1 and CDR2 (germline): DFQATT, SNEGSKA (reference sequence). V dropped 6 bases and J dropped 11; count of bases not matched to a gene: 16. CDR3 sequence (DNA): TGCAGTGCCCTCCCCGAAGCGGGAGGGCTCCCTAAGCAGTTCTTC. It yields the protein CSALPEAGGLPKQFF.

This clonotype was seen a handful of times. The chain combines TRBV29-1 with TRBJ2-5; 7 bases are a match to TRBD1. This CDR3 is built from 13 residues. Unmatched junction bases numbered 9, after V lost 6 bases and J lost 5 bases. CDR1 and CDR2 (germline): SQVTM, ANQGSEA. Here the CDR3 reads CSVGVATGETQYF. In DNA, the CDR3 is TGCAGCGTCGGAGTGGCGACAGGGGAGACCCAGTACTTC.

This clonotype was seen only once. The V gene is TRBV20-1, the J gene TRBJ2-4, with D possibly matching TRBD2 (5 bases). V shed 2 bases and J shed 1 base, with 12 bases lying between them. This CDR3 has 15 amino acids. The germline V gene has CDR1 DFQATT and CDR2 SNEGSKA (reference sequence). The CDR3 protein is CSARRWELAKNIQYF. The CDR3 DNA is TGCAGTGCTAGAAGGTGGGAGCTGGCCAAAAACATTCAGTACTTC.

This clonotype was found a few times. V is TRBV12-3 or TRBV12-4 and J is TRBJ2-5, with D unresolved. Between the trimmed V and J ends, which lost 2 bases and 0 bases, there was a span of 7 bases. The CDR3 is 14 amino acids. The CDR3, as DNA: TGTGCCAGCAGTTTAAGGGCGTACCAAGAGACCCAGTACTTC. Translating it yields CASSLRAYQETQYF.